Presented here are 12 T cell receptor beta chains from one specimen sequenced in a study of PD-1 blockade in classical Hodgkin lymphoma (TCRdb year 2020). Library creation used the immunoSEQ multiplex PCR assay. TCRdb took this table from immuneACCESS and kept in-frame rearrangements with V and J called. Such tables lack part of the clones; where checked against another copy, unresolved V genes explain under half of the gap, and the rest is unexplained. This sample lists about 44,000 clones; 60% to 70% were detected once. The ten top clones hold about 3% of the sample. The sample's time point label, in plain terms: cycle 4 day 1 (C4D1), after 6 weeks of nivolumab. Relapse after autologous stem cell transplantation had occurred in all trial patients, and cohorts A, B and C were distinguished by prior brentuximab vedotin exposure. Sequencing used peripheral blood mononuclear cells (PBMCs), obtained before the fourth cycle of nivolumab. These receptors were collected from a human donor with classical Hodgkin lymphoma.

The chain employs TRBV6-5 and TRBJ1-5, with TRBD1 matching over 9 bases. V gave up 6 bases and J gave up 6 bases; unmatched junction bases: 9. From germline, CDR1 is MNHEY and CDR2 SVGAGI. The CDR3 loop spans 15 amino acids. The CDR3 DNA follows: TGTGCCAGCAGCCCGGACAGGGGCCCGGCTCAGCCCCAGCATTTT. Translating it yields CASSPDRGPAQPQHF.

The CDR3 reads CASSLRQGGSYEQYF. The CDR3 DNA is TGTGCCAGCAGCCTCCGACAGGGAGGGAGCTACGAGCAGTACTTC. The chain couples TRBV7-2 to TRBJ2-7; D possibly uses TRBD1 or TRBD2 (7 bases each). The CDR3 length is 15 residues. V lost 5 bases, J lost 3 bases, and 17 bases lay in between. Germline values: CDR1 SGHTA, CDR2 FQGNSA.

The V gene is TRBV6-5, the J gene TRBJ1-1; D is unclear. CDR1 is MNHEY, CDR2 SVGAGI, per germline. The V end was cut by 5 bases, the J end by 4 bases, with 17 bases between. The CDR3 is 15 residues long. The CDR3 loop is CASSQHVSKGTEAFF. DNA for the CDR3: TGTGCCAGCAGTCAACATGTCTCGAAAGGCACTGAAGCTTTCTTT.

The chain uses TRBV5-4 and TRBJ2-3; 9 bases match TRBD2. The CDR3 extends over 16 amino acids. In germline, CDR1 is SGHNT, CDR2 YYREEE (reference sequence). Germline trimming cut 1 base from V and 4 bases from J; bases unmatched to any gene: 7. The CDR3 region is CASSLIGLATPDTQYF. CDR3 DNA sequence: TGTGCCAGCAGCTTGATAGGACTAGCGACTCCAGATACGCAGTATTTT.

This chain uses TRBV7-2 with TRBJ2-5; 9 nucleotides align to TRBD2. In germline, CDR1 is SGHTA, CDR2 FQGNSA. The ends lost 0 bases at V and 5 bases at J; junction bases unmatched: 7. This CDR3 has 16 amino acids. The CDR3 DNA is TGTGCCAGCAGCTTAGCGACTAGCGGACGAGGGGAGACCCAGTACTTC. The encoded protein is CASSLATSGRGETQYF.

This clone was counted only a few times. The chain uses TRBV5-5 and TRBJ2-4, with D possibly TRBD1 on 7 matching bases. Trimming took off 3 bases at V and 1 base at J, with 20 bases between the two ends. The CDR3 is made up of 18 amino acids. The germline V gene encodes CDR1 SGHKS and CDR2 YYEKEE (reference sequence). This chain's CDR3 is CASSSGDRVNWAKNIQYF. CDR3 bases: TGTGCCAGCAGCTCGGGAGACAGGGTGAATTGGGCCAAAAACATTCAGTACTTC.

This chain joins TRBV19 and TRBJ2-6; TRBD1 agrees at 10 bases. The CDR3 loop spans 18 amino acids. After removal of 5 bases from V and 0 bases from J, the junction contained 7 bases not matched to a gene. The V gene's germline CDR1 is LNHDA and CDR2 SQIVND (reference sequence). The CDR3 loop reads CASSRSTGGISGANVLTF. CDR3 nucleotide sequence: TGTGCCAGTAGTCGATCGACAGGGGGCATCTCTGGGGCCAACGTCCTGACTTTC.

The V gene is TRBV5-1, the J gene TRBJ2-7, with D unclear. V lost 0 bases, J lost 2 bases, and 9 bases lay in between. The germline V gene has CDR1 SGHRS and CDR2 YFSETQ. This CDR3 has 14 residues. The CDR3 region is CASSLVDLTYEQYF. For the CDR3, the DNA is TGCGCCAGCAGCTTGGTTGACCTAACCTACGAGCAGTACTTC.

This clone is deemed medium-sized. V is TRBV27 and J is TRBJ2-5, with TRBD2 matching over 12 bases. This CDR3 comprises 16 residues. After removal of 6 bases from V and 5 bases from J, the junction contained 10 bases not matched to a gene. The germline gives CDR1 MNHEY, CDR2 SMNVEV (reference sequence). As DNA, the CDR3 is TGTGCCAGCAGCCTAATGGCTAGCGGGGGGGTGGAGACCCAGTACTTC. Translation: CASSLMASGGVETQYF.

The gene calls are TRBV19 and TRBJ2-1; D remains unclear. Trimming left V 4 bases short and J 4 bases short, with 17 bases between. This CDR3 has 16 residues. The germline V gene encodes CDR1 LNHDA and CDR2 SQIVND (reference sequence). The CDR3 nucleotides read TGTGCCAGTAGTACCCAGGCCAGGCTGTCTTACAATGAGCAGTTCTTC. It yields the protein CASSTQARLSYNEQFF.

The rearrangement joins TRBV11-3 to TRBJ2-3; D perhaps matches TRBD2 (6 bases). Germline values: CDR1 SGHNT, CDR2 YENEEA. This CDR3 contains 15 residues. The ends were cut back, 3 bases at V and 3 bases at J, with 13 bases in the middle. The DNA for the CDR3 is TGTGCCAGCAGCTTCGGAGGGTCGAGGACAGATACGCAGTATTTT. It yields the protein CASSFGGSRTDTQYF.

This chain uses TRBV27 with TRBJ1-5; 8 bases are shared with TRBD1. CDR1 MNHEY and CDR2 SMNVEV come from the germline V gene (reference sequence). The V and J ends lost 5 bases and 2 bases, in that order; junction bases with no gene match: 8. This CDR3 region has 16 residues. In nucleotides, the CDR3 is TGTGCCAGCAGTCCGTTCCCAGGGGGCGGCAATCAGCCCCAGCATTTT. This codes for CASSPFPGGGNQPQHF.